This TCR beta chain was obtained from a study of monozygotic twins with inflammatory bowel disease. T cells were not sorted, and total RNA was isolated straight from whole blood. Of note for this clonotype: Its antigen is still unknown.

TCRdb re-called the 5' RACE reads, yielding one record per CDR3 amino acid sequence without DNA. The sample's table shows about 450,000 distinct CDR3 sequences. This CDR3 has 15 amino acids. The V gene's germline CDR1 is SGHRS and CDR2 YFSETQ. Findings and caveats of the study: In these data, no single strong IBD-associated signal or clonotype received support. Those with IBD had lower TCRbeta diversity (inverse Simpson) than their healthy co-twins did. Patients received differing immunosuppressive treatments, which may have added variability to their repertoires.

Sequencing was done on a sample of blood. This sequence originates from a human donor with ulcerative colitis or Crohn's disease, or a healthy co-twin of an affected twin (not recorded which). The rearrangement links TRBV5-1 to TRBJ2-7; TCRdb's D call of TRBD1 is untestable without DNA. This CDR3 is CASSLVFGTNYEQYF.